The clone carrying this TCR beta chain was detected ten times or more. Its specificity is not known. The sample belongs to a study of cytotoxic CD8 clonotypes in ibrutinib-treated CLL. Study background: Each sample contained, on average, 255,043 productive templates and about 88,000 productive rearrangements. Study-wide results and caveats: Public clonotypes, an uncommon group, contracted or remained stable on treatment. T-cell clonality at baseline went above that of age-matched healthy donors and rose and fell with circulating CD8+ T-cell counts.

V lost 5 bases to trimming and J lost 2 bases, with 19 bases between them. Germline V gives CDR1 LNHDA, CDR2 SQIVND (reference sequence). The CDR3 has 17 residues. The repertoire was sequenced with immunoSEQ multiplex PCR; TCRdb's copy has only in-frame clones and lacks some. The sample yields around 200,000 clones, approximately 79% seen once. The chain couples TRBV19 to TRBJ1-5; the D gene is possibly TRBD1 (6 bases). The receptor comes from a human donor with chronic lymphocytic leukemia. Material: PBMCs, obtained after 12 months of ibrutinib treatment. DNA for the CDR3: TGTGCCAGTAGTCCCCGTCCAGACAGGATCCGCAATCAGCCCCAGCATTTT. Protein product: CASSPRPDRIRNQPQHF.